The next 10 T cell receptor beta chains were all read from a single sample in a study of T cell responses to AZD1222 COVID-19 vaccine. Generated by immunoSEQ multiplex PCR, the TCRdb table keeps only in-frame clones and is missing some. The table includes around 110,000 clones, around 94% detected once. The source was peripheral blood, collected 28 days after the second AZD1222 dose. The source of these receptors is an adult who received the AZD1222 COVID-19 vaccine.

Worth noting for this clone: The sample holds other DNA sequences that translate to the same CDR3. V usage is TRBV30 and J usage is TRBJ2-5; no firm D call. Deletions cut 0 bases from V and 5 bases from J, with 4 bases between. The CDR3 spans 11 residues. The germline gives CDR1 GTSNPN, CDR2 SVGIG (reference sequence). In DNA form, the CDR3 reads TGTGCCTGGAGTGTTGGGGAGACCCAGTACTTC. It yields the protein CAWSVGETQYF.

The chain couples TRBV27 to TRBJ2-1; D may be TRBD2 (5 bases). Trimming left V 4 bases short and J 6 bases short, with 7 bases between. The CDR3 totals 12 residues. Germline V CDR1 and CDR2: MNHEY, SMNVEV (reference sequence). The CDR3 reads CASSYRGNEQFF. As DNA, the CDR3 is TGTGCCAGCAGTTACCGGGGCAATGAGCAGTTCTTC.

This clone was seen a single time. J is TRBJ1-4 and V is TRBV14; D ambiguous. Trimming removed 2 bases from V and 0 bases from J, with 19 bases in between. The CDR3 is made up of 19 amino acids. Germline V gives CDR1 SGHDN, CDR2 FVKESK. This CDR3 is CASSQTSTILRATNEKLFF. In nucleotides, the CDR3 is TGTGCCAGCAGCCAAACCTCCACCATTCTGAGGGCAACTAATGAAAAACTGTTTTTT.

V gene TRBV5-1 combines with J gene TRBJ2-5, with 7 bases that match TRBD2. CDR1 is SGHRS, CDR2 YFSETQ, per germline. CDR3 length equals 15 residues. J was trimmed by 2 bases and V by 1 base; bases with no gene match: 5. CDR3 nucleotide sequence: TGCGCCAGCAGCTTGCTTCCAGCGGGACAAGAGACCCAGTACTTC. The encoded protein is CASSLLPAGQETQYF.

The chain combines TRBV5-4 with TRBJ2-2; D call uncertain. The germline V and J ends were trimmed by 4 bases and 0 bases, with 7 bases remaining between them. CDR1 is SGHNT, CDR2 YYREEE, per germline (reference sequence). This CDR3 has 14 amino acids. CDR3 residues: CASSLGSNTGELFF. The CDR3 nucleotides are TGTGCCAGCAGCCTTGGGTCGAACACCGGGGAGCTGTTTTTT.

V gene TRBV4-1 combines with J gene TRBJ2-3; tentatively, D is TRBD2 (5 bases). The V gene lost 1 base and the J gene lost 0 bases, with 14 bases spanning the gap. The CDR3 covers 17 residues. Germline values: CDR1 MGHRA, CDR2 YSYEKL. Written as DNA, the CDR3 is TGCGCCAGCAGCCAAGCCCCCGCGGGCGATAGCACAGATACGCAGTATTTT. It codes for CASSQAPAGDSTDTQYF.

The chain links TRBV7-8 to TRBJ2-1; D perhaps matches TRBD1 (6 bases). The CDR3 contains 15 residues. Per the germline V gene, CDR1 is SGHVS and CDR2 is FQNEAQ. Trimming stripped 2 bases from V and 3 bases from J, with 11 bases between. The CDR3 bases are TGTGCCAGCAGCTTACAGGGACAAGACTACAATGAGCAGTTCTTC. It codes for CASSLQGQDYNEQFF.

The chain carries TRBV19 and TRBJ2-1, with TRBD2 matching over 12 bases. Trimming cost V 3 bases and J 2 bases; bases outside gene matches: 2. The CDR3 contains 16 residues. Germline values: CDR1 LNHDA, CDR2 SQIVND (reference sequence). CDR3 nucleotides: TGTGCCAGTAGTATTTCTAGCGGGAGGGCCTACAATGAGCAGTTCTTC. It translates to CASSISSGRAYNEQFF. The full variable domain, its missing parts supplied by reference TRBV19 and TRBJ2-1, is DGGITQSPKYLFRKEGQNVTLSCEQNLNHDAMYWYRQDPGQGLRLIYYSQIVNDFQKGDIAEGYSVSREKKESFPLTVTSAQKNPTAFYLCASSISSGRAYNEQFFGPGTRLTVL.

The J gene is TRBJ2-1, the V gene TRBV6-4; 7 nucleotides align to TRBD2. CDR1 and CDR2 (germline): MRHNA, SNTAGT. The junction had 8 bases not matched to a gene; V was cut back by 3 bases and J by 3 bases. The CDR3 contains 16 residues. The CDR3 sequence: CASSEEGLAVYNEQFF. The CDR3 nucleotides are TGTGCCAGCAGTGAAGAGGGGCTAGCGGTCTACAATGAGCAGTTCTTC.

This rearrangement joins TRBV5-5 to TRBJ2-7; either TRBD1 or TRBD2 may supply D (5 bases each). V shed 4 bases and J shed 9 bases, with 17 bases lying between them. Germline V gives CDR1 SGHKS, CDR2 YYEKEE (reference sequence). This CDR3 contains 13 residues. This chain's CDR3 is CASSQTPRDGQYF. CDR3 nucleotide sequence: TGTGCCAGCAGCCAGACCCCCAGGGACGGGCAGTACTTC.